This TCR beta chain was recovered during a study of T cell repertoires in cytomegalovirus infection. About the research overall: Recently described HLA-C-restricted plus well-studied HLA-B-restricted CMV epitopes were used. CMV infection and matching HLA type were both indicated by public TCR beta signatures.

Study outcomes and limitations: Cumulative frequency of public TCR beta families picked out carriers of CMV plus the relevant HLA. Dominant in the ex vivo response were TCR beta clonotypes restricted by HLA-C and specific for CMV.

TCRdb re-analysed the reads in MiXCR, keeping a single row per CDR3 protein. This table holds approximately 300,000 distinct CDR3 sequences, about 28% found once. On this clonotype: Its antigen remains unidentified.

The V and J ends lost 1 base and 4 bases respectively, with 5 bases between them. CDR1 and CDR2 (germline): DFQATT, SNEGSKA (reference sequence). The CDR3 sequence is 11 residues long. This TCR was recovered from a human donor in good health (CMV status not recorded). Some clones in this sample may be carry-over from other donors' samples. Sequenced here: cultured PBMCs, sampled from culture after CMV antigen stimulation. The gene calls are TRBV20-1 and TRBJ2-7, with D uncertain. The CDR3 DNA follows: TGCAGTGCTAGAGTAGGGTACGAGCAGTACTTC. It is translated as CSARVGYEQYF.